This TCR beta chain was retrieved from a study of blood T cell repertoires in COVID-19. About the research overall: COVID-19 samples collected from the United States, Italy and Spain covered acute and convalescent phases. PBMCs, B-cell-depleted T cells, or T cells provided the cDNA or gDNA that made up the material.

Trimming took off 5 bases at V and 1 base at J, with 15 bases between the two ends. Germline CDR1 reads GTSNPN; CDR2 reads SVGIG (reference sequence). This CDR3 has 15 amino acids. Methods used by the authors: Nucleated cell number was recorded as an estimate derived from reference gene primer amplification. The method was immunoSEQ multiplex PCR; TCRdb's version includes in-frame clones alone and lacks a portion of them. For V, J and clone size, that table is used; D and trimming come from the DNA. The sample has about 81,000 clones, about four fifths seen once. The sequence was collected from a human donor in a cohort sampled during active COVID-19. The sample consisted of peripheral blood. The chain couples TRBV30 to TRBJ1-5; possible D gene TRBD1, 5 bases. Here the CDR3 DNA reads TGTGCCTGGTCAGGCAGGGCGGGGAGCAATCAGCCCCAGCATTTT. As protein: CAWSGRAGSNQPQHF.